These 9 T cell receptor beta chains originate from one sample sequenced in a study of T cell responses to AZD1222 COVID-19 vaccine. The method was immunoSEQ multiplex PCR; TCRdb's version includes in-frame clones alone and lacks a portion of them. This sample has 100,000 to 150,000 clones, with roughly nine tenths found just once. The starting material was peripheral blood, obtained on day 0 of AZD1222 vaccination. The receptors come from an adult in good health.

The chain recombines TRBV18 with TRBJ2-3; 12 positions agree with TRBD2. V trimming: 3 bases; J trimming: 4 bases; junction bases outside the gene matches: 8. The CDR3 has 17 amino acids. Per the germline V gene, CDR1 is KGHSH and CDR2 is LQKENI. The CDR3 protein is CASSPVVTSGSPDTQYF. The CDR3 nucleotides are TGTGCCAGCTCACCCGTTGTGACTAGCGGGAGCCCAGATACGCAGTATTTT.

The chain couples TRBV27 to TRBJ2-7; 10 nucleotides match TRBD2. Germline CDR1 and CDR2: MNHEY and SMNVEV (reference sequence). This CDR3 has 18 amino acids. The trim removed 5 bases at V and 4 bases at J, leaving 17 bases unmatched. The CDR3 is CASSLEGLAGGPGYEQYF. The CDR3 DNA sequence: TGTGCCAGCAGTCTAGAGGGATTAGCGGGAGGCCCAGGGTACGAGCAGTACTTC.

This clone has just a few counts. This sequence joins TRBV6-5 and TRBJ2-7; TRBD1 aligns across 8 bases. Germline V gene lookup returns CDR1 MNHEY and CDR2 SVGAGI. V was clipped by 7 bases and J by 2 bases; unmatched bases: 7. The CDR3 is made up of 14 amino acids. The CDR3 nucleotides are TGTGCCAGCACGCAGGGGGCAAGGGCCTACGAGCAGTACTTC. Translation gives CASTQGARAYEQYF.

The genes are TRBV6-2 or TRBV6-3 and TRBJ2-7; D is undetermined. The germline V gene encodes CDR1 MNHEY and CDR2 SVGEGT. V was clipped by 4 bases and J by 3 bases, with 4 bases between them. The CDR3 sequence is 11 residues long. CDR3 sequence reads: CASSFGYEQYF. CDR3 sequence (DNA): TGTGCCAGCAGTTTCGGCTACGAGCAGTACTTC.

The chain recombines TRBV2 with TRBJ1-1; no firm D call. CDR3 length equals 14 residues. The V gene lost 6 bases and the J gene lost 3 bases, with 14 bases spanning the gap. The germline V gene has CDR1 SNHLY and CDR2 FYNNEI. The CDR3 sequence: CASREGAVYTEAFF. The CDR3 coding sequence is TGTGCCAGCAGAGAGGGTGCAGTATACACTGAAGCTTTCTTT.

The chain links TRBV18 to TRBJ1-1; D perhaps matches TRBD1 (5 bases). CDR3 size: 12 residues. The germline V gene has CDR1 KGHSH and CDR2 LQKENI. With 6 bases removed from V and 6 bases from J, the gap between germline ends came to 11 bases. The CDR3 here is CASSGGTPEAFF. DNA of the CDR3: TGTGCCAGCTCCGGGGGGACGCCTGAAGCTTTCTTT. Full variable domain (rest looked up from reference TRBV18 and TRBJ1-1): NAGVMQNPRHLVRRRGQEARLRCSPMKGHSHVYWYRQLPEEGLKFMVYLQKENIIDESGMPKERFSAEFPKEGPSILRIQQVVRGDSAAYFCASSGGTPEAFFGQGTRLTVV.

The chain joins TRBV2 to TRBJ2-1; possibly TRBD1 for D (6 bases). V lost 6 bases to trimming and J lost 5 bases, with 11 bases between them. Germline CDR1 is SNHLY and CDR2 is FYNNEI. This CDR3 spans 13 amino acids. CDR3: CASRRDIDNEQFF. The CDR3 DNA sequence: TGTGCCAGCAGACGGGACATAGACAATGAGCAGTTCTTC.

V usage is TRBV3-1 (or the pseudogene TRBV3-2) and J usage is TRBJ1-5, with no clear D. The V end lost 5 bases, the J end lost 7 bases, and 12 bases lay between the germline ends. CDR3 length: 13 amino acids. Germline V gene sequence: CDR1 LGHDT, CDR2 YNNKEL (reference sequence). The CDR3 here is CASSNFPGQPQHF. The CDR3 bases are TGTGCCAGCAGCAACTTCCCTGGGCAGCCCCAGCATTTT.

This chain links TRBV28 with TRBJ2-1; D possibly corresponds to TRBD1 (5 bases). This CDR3 is built from 13 residues. V dropped 3 bases and J dropped 7 bases, with 10 bases sitting between them. Germline values: CDR1 MDHEN, CDR2 SYDVKM. The CDR3 is CASSFGQGNEQFF. The CDR3 bases are TGTGCCAGCAGTTTCGGGCAGGGTAATGAGCAGTTCTTC.